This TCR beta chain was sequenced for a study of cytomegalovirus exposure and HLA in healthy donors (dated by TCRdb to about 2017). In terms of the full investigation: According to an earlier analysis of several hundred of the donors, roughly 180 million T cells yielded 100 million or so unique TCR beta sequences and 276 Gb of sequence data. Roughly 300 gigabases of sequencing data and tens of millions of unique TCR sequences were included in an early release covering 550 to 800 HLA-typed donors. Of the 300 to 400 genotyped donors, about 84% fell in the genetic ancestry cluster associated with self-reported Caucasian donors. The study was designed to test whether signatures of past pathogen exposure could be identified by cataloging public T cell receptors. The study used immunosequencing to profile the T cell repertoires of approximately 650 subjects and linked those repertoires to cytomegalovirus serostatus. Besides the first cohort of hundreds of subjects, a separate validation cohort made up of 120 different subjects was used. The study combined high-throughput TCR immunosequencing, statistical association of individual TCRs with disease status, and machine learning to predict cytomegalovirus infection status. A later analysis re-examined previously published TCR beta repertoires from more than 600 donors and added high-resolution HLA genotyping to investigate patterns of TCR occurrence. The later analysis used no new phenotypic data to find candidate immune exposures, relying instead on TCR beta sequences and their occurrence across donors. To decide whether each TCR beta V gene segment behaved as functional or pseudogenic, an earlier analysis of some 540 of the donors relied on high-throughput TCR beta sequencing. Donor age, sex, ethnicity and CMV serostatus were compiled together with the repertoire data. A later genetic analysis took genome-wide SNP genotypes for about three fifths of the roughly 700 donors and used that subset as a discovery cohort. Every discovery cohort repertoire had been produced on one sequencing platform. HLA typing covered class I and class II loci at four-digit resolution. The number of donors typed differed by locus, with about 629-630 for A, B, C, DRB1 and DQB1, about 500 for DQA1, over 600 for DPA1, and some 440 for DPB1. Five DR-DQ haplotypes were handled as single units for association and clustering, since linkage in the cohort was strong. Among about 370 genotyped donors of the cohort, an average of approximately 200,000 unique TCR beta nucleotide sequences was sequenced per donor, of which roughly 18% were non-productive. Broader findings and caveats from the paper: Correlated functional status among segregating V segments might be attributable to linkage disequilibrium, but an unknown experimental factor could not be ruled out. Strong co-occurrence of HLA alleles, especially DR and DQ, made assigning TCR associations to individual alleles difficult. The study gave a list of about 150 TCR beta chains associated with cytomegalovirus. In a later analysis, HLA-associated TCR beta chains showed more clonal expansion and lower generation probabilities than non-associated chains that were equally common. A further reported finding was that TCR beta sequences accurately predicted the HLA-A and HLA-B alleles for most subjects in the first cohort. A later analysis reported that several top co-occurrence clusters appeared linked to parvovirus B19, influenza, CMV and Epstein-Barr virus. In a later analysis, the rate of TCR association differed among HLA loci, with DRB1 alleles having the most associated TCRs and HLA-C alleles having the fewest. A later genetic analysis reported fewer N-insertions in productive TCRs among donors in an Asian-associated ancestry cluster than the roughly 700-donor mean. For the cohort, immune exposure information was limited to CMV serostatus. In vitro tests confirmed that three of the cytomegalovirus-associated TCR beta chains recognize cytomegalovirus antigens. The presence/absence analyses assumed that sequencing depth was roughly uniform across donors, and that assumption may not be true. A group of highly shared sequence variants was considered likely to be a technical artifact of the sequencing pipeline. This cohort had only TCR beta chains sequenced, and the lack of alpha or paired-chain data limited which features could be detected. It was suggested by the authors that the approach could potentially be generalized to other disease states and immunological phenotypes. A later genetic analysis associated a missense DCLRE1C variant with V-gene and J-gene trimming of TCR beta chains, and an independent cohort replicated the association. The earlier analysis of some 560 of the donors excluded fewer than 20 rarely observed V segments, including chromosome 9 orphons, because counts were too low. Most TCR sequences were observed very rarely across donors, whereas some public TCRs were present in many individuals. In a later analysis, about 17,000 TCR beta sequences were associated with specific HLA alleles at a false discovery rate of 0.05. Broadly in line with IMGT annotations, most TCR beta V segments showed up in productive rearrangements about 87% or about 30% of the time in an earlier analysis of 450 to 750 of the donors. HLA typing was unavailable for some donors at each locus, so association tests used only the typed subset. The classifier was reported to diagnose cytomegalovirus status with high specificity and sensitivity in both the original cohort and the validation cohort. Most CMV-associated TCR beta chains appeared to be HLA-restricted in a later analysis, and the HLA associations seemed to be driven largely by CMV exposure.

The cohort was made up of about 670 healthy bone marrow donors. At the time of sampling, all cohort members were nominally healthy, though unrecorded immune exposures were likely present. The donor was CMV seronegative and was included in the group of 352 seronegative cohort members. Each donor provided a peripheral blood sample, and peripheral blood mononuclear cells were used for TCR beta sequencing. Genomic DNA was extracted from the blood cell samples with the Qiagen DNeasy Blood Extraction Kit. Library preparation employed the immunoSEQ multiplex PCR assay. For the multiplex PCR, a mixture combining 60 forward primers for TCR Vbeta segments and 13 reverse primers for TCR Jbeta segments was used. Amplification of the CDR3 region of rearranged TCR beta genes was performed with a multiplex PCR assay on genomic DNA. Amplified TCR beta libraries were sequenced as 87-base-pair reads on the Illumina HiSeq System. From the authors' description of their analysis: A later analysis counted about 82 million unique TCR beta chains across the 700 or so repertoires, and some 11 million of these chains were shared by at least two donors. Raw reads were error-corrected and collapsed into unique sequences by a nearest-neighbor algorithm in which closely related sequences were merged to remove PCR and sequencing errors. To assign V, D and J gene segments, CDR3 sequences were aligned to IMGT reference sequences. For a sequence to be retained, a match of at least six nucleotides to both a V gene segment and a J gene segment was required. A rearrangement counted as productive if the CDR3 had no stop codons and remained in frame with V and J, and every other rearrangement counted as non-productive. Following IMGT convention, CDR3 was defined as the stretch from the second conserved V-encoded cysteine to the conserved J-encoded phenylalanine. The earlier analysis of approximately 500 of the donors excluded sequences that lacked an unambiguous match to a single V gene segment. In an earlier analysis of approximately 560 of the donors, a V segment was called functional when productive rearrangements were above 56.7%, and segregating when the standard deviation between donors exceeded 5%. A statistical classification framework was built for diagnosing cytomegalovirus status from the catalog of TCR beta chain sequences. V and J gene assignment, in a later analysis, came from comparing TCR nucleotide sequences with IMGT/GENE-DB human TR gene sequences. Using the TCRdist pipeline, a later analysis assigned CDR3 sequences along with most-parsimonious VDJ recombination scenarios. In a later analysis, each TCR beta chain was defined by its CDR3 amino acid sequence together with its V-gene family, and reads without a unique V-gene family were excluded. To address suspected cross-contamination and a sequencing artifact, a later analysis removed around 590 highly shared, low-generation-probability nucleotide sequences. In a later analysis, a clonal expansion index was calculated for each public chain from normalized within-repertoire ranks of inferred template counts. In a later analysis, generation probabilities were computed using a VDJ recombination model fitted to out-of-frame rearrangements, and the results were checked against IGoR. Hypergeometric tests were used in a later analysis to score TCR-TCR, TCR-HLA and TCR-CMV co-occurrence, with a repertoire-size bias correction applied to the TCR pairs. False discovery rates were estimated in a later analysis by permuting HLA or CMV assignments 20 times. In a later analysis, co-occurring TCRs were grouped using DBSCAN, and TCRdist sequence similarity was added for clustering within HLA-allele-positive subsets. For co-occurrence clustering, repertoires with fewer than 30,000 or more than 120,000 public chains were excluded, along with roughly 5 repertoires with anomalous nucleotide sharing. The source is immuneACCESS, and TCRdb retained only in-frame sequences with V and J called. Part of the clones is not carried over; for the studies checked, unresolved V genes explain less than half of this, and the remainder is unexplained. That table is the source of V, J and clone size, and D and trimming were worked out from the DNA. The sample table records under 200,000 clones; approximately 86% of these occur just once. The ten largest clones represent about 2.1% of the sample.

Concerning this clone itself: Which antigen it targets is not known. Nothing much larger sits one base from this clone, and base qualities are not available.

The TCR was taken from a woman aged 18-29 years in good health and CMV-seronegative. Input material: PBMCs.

The nucleotides are TGTGCCAGTAGTACCTTGGACAGCTCCTACGAGCAGTACTTC. The resulting protein is CASSTLDSSYEQYF. Recombination joined TRBV19 with TRBJ2-7, and perhaps TRBD1 as D gene, on 6 matching bases. The germline V gene (reference sequence) provides CDR1 LNHDA and CDR2 SQIVND. The CDR3 contains 14 residues, cysteine and phenylalanine counted. Solely the CDR3 DNA is kept, with 42 bases framed from the first base. Trimming removed 4 bases from V and 0 bases from J, leaving 10 bases between the germline ends. Outside the CDR3, residues come from the reference TRBV19 and TRBJ2-7 proteins, so the full variable domain is: DGGITQSPKYLFRKEGQNVTLSCEQNLNHDAMYWYRQDPGQGLRLIYYSQIVNDFQKGDIAEGYSVSREKKESFPLTVTSAQKNPTAFYLCASSTLDSSYEQYFGPGTRLTVT.